This T cell receptor beta chain originates from a study of T cells after yellow fever vaccination. This clonotype was seen ten or more times. 5'RACE template switching generated TCR cDNA, adding a universal primer site and UMIs. One entry per CDR3 protein, called by TCRdb with MiXCR from the 5' RACE reads. The profile shows 45,000 to 60,000 distinct CDR3 sequences, 5.5% to 6% of them singletons. Germline loops: CDR1 LGHNA, CDR2 YSLEER. Trimming took 6 bases from V and 2 from J; bases not matched to a gene: 6. The CDR3 is 16 amino acids. This rearrangement joins TRBV4-3 to TRBJ1-6; 8 positions agree with TRBD1. The source of this sequence is a man aged 18 to 30 who received the YFV17D yellow fever vaccine. The material was PBMCs, either bulk or a sorted T-cell subset (CD4+, CD8+, memory, or dextramer-sorted; not recorded which), obtained on the day of the yellow fever booster vaccination. CDR3 nucleotide sequence: TGCGCCAGCAGACAGAGACAGGGGCCCTATAATTCACCCCTCCACTTT. This gives the protein CASRQRQGPYNSPLHF.